This TCR beta chain was identified in a study of blood T cells in healthy people across ages. The study's findings and limits: Older age coincided with a roughly linear decline in TCR beta diversity per million T cells.

Primers used in a second PCR of about 7 to 12 cycles were a sample-barcoded 5' primer and a J-beta primer mix. TCRdb reanalysed the 5' RACE reads using MiXCR and keeps one entry per CDR3 protein. The repertoire holds about 730,000 distinct CDR3 sequences, roughly 44% seen once, with 20% to 25% in the top ten. As to this clonotype: What it recognizes is unknown.

The CDR3 covers 15 residues. Germline trimming cut 6 bases from V and 1 base from J; bases unmatched to any gene: 8. Looked up from germline, CDR1 is DFQATT and CDR2 is SNEGSKA (reference sequence). This TCR derives from a woman aged 55 to 70 in good health. J is TRBJ2-1 and V is TRBV20-1, with TRBD2 matching over 8 bases. Specimen: blood. The CDR3 sequence is CSAPDSGMSYNEQFF. The CDR3 DNA reads TGCAGTGCCCCAGATAGCGGGATGTCCTACAATGAGCAGTTCTTC.